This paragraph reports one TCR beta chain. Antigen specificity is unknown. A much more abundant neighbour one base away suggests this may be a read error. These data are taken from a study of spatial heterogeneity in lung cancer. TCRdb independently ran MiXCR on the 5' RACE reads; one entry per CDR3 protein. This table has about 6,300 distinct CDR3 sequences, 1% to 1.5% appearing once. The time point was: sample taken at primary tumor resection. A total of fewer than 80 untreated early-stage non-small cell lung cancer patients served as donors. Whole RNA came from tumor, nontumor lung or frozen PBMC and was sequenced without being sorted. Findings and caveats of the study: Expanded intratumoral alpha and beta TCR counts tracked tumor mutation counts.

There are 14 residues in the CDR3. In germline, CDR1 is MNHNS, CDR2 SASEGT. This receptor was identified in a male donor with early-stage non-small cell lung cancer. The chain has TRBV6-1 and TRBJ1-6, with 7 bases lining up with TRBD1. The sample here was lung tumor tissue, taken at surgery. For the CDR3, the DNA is TGTACCAGCAGTCCTCGGGACAGAGATTCACCCCTCCACTTT. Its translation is CTSSPRDRDSPLHF.